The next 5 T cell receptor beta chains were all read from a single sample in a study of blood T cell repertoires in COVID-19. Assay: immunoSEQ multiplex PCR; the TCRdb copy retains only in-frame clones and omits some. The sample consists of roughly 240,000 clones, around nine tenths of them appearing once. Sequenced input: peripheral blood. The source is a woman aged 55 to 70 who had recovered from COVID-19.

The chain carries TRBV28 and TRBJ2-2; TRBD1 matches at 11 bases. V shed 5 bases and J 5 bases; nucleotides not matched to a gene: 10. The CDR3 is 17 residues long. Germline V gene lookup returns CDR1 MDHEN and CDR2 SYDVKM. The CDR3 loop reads CASSLGQGASRTGELFF. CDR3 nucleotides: TGTGCCAGCAGTCTAGGACAGGGGGCTTCCAGAACCGGGGAGCTGTTTTTT.

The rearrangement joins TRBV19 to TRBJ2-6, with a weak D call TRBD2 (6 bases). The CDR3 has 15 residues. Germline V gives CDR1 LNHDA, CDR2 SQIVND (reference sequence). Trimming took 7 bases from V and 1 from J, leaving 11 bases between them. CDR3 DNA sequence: TGTGCCAGTAAAAGTGGAGGGTCTGGGGCCAACGTCCTGACTTTC. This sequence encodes CASKSGGSGANVLTF.

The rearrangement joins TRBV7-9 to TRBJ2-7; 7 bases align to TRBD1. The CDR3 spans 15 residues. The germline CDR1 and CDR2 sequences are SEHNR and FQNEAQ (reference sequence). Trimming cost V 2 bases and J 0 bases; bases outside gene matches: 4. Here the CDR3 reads CASSLRTGNSYEQYF. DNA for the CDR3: TGTGCCAGCAGCTTAAGGACAGGAAACTCCTACGAGCAGTACTTC.

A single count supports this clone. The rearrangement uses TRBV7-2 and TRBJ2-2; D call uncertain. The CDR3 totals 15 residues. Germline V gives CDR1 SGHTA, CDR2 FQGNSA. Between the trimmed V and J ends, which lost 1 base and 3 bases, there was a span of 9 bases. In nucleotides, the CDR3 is TGTGCCAGCAGCTTAGTTGGCCGCTACACCGGGGAGCTGTTTTTT. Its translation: CASSLVGRYTGELFF.

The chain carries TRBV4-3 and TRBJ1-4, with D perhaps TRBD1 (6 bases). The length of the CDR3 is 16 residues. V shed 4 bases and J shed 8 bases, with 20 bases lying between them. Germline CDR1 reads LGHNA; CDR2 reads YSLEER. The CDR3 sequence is CASSRYRDMVEEKLFF. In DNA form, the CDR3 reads TGCGCCAGCAGCCGGTACCGGGACATGGTGGAGGAAAAACTGTTTTTT.